A selection of T cell receptor beta chains follows, all from one sample in a study of early T cells in non-severe SARS-CoV-2 infection. Each CDR3 protein gets one entry after TCRdb re-called the 5' RACE reads with MiXCR. The sample shows about 70,000 distinct CDR3 sequences, approximately 9.1% of them seen only once. The specimen comprised whole blood, sampled at baseline. The receptors shown here come from an adult who was a healthcare worker with PCR-confirmed SARS-CoV-2 infection or an uninfected control (not recorded which). CDR3s include the opening cysteine and the closing phenylalanine or tryptophan. A D gene is named only where the DNA matches it firmly. The size of a clone is reported for some rows only, either as once, few or many, or as a class for expanded clones.

>TRBJ2-7|TRBV7-9|few|NA
CASRDIAYEQYF
TGTGCCAGCCGGGACATAGCCTACGAGCAGTACTTC
>TRBJ2-3|TRBV6-2/TRBV6-3|NA|NA
CASCAQGMVADTQYF
TGTGCCAGCTGCGCGCAGGGGATGGTGGCAGATACGCAGTATTTT
>TRBJ2-5|TRBV4-3|many|NA
CASSQDLRGRETQYF
TGCGCCAGCAGCCAAGATTTACGGGGGCGGGAGACCCAGTACTTC
>TRBJ2-1|TRBV7-2|many|NA
CASSSFGAGPNEQFF
TGTGCCAGCAGCTCCTTTGGAGCGGGCCCCAATGAGCAGTTCTTC
>TRBJ1-5|TRBV28|NA|NA
CASGRSNQPQHF
TGTGCCAGCGGTAGGAGCAATCAGCCCCAGCATTTT
>TRBJ2-4|TRBV7-2|few|NA
CASSPQGSFGIQYF
TGTGCCAGCAGCCCCCAAGGCTCCTTCGGCATTCAGTACTTC
>TRBJ1-3|TRBV20-1|NA|NA
CSARTDGNTIYF
TGCAGTGCTAGGACGGACGGAAACACCATATATTTT
>TRBJ1-6|TRBV5-5|NA|NA
CASRSAGTINSPLHF
TGTGCCAGCCGGAGCGCCGGGACAATTAATTCACCCCTCCACTTT
>TRBJ2-2|TRBV19|NA|NA
CASTDPNTGELFF
TGTGCCAGTACCGATCCGAACACCGGGGAGCTGTTTTTT
>TRBJ2-1|TRBV28|NA|TRBD1
CASSFHGTGIVYLFF
TGTGCCAGCAGTTTCCATGGGACAGGAATTGTATATTTGTTCTTC
>TRBJ2-1|TRBV7-9|NA|NA
CASSPQNVNEQFF
TGTGCCAGCAGCCCCCAGAATGTTAATGAGCAGTTCTTC
>TRBJ2-7|TRBV20-1|many|NA
CSAIGDSYEQYF
TGCAGTGCTATCGGAGACTCCTACGAGCAGTACTTC
>TRBJ2-1|TRBV6-6|few|TRBD1
CASTRGTGAMVSYNEQFF
TGTGCCAGCACCCGCGGGACAGGAGCCATGGTCTCCTACAATGAGCAGTTCTTC
>TRBJ1-6|TRBV28|NA|NA
CASTAGSSPLHF
TGTGCCAGCACCGCGGGTAGTTCACCCCTCCACTTT
>TRBJ2-3|TRBV7-9|many|NA
CASSLRELVVGTQYF
TGTGCCAGCAGCCTCCGGGAGCTGGTCGTTGGTACGCAGTATTTT
>TRBJ2-7|TRBV30|NA|NA
CAWRGAGTPSYEQYF
TGTGCCTGGAGGGGCGCCGGGACACCTTCCTACGAGCAGTACTTC